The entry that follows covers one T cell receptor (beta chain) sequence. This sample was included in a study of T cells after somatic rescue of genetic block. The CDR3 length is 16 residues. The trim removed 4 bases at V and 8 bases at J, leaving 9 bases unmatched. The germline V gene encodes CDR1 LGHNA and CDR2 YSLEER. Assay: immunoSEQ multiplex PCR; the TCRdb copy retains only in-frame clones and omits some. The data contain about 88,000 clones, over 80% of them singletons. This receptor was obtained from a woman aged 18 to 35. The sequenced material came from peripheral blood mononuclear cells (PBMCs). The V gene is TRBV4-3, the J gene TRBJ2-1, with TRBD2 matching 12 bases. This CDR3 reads CASSPRRTSGNDEQFF. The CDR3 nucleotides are TGCGCCAGCAGCCCCCGACGGACTAGCGGGAACGATGAGCAGTTCTTC.